Presented here are 22 T cell receptor beta chains from one specimen sequenced in a study of long-term antiretroviral therapy in people with HIV. At the survey level, the v3.0 immunoSEQ assay was run. The repertoire was sequenced with immunoSEQ multiplex PCR; TCRdb's copy has only in-frame clones and lacks some. The table records about 20,000 clones, roughly 84% of them present only once. The sequencing used unsorted PBMCs, collected around 2.5 years after starting antiretroviral therapy. The receptors derive from a man aged 35 to 55 with HIV.

This clone has only one observation. The V gene is TRBV19, the J gene TRBJ2-7; no clear D gene. CDR1 and CDR2 from the germline V gene are LNHDA and SQIVND (reference sequence). With 6 bases removed from V and 1 base from J, the gap between germline ends came to 7 bases. The CDR3 runs 12 residues. The CDR3 reads CASSSPSYEQYF. In DNA form, the CDR3 reads TGTGCCAGTAGCTCTCCTTCCTACGAGCAGTACTTC.

The chain is built from TRBV6-1 and TRBJ2-7; D unresolved. The CDR3 contains 15 residues. The germline V gene encodes CDR1 MNHNS and CDR2 SASEGT. V was shortened by 4 bases and J by 2 bases, with 15 bases between the two germline ends. CDR3 loop: CASSVGLTQPYEQYF. As DNA, the CDR3 is TGTGCCAGCAGTGTGGGCCTAACGCAGCCCTACGAGCAGTACTTC.

V gene TRBV7-6 combines with J gene TRBJ2-3, with 8 positions matching TRBD2. CDR3 length: 15 residues. From germline, CDR1 is SGHVS and CDR2 FNYEAQ. J was trimmed by 3 bases and V by 3 bases; bases with no gene match: 5. The CDR3 nucleotides are TGTGCCAGCAGCTTCTACGGGAGGGGAACAGATACGCAGTATTTT. Translated, it gives CASSFYGRGTDTQYF.

The gene calls are TRBV7-2 and TRBJ1-5; TRBD1 aligns across 7 bases. The V and J ends lost 4 bases and 7 bases, in that order; junction bases with no gene match: 10. Germline assignment: CDR1 SGHTA and CDR2 FQGNSA. This CDR3 is 15 amino acids long. CDR3 protein: CASSSVEGGRQPQHF. The CDR3 DNA is TGTGCCAGCAGCTCAGTAGAAGGGGGCCGGCAGCCCCAGCATTTT.

The gene calls are TRBV6-6 and TRBJ1-2, with D maybe TRBD1 (5 bases). CDR1 MNHNY and CDR2 SVGAGI come from the germline V gene (reference sequence). V lost 8 bases and J 8 bases, leaving 12 bases between the germline ends. CDR3 length equals 11 residues. CDR3 residues: CASGDLGGYTF. CDR3 nucleotides: TGTGCCAGCGGGGACCTTGGGGGCTACACCTTC.

The chain combines TRBV6-5 with TRBJ2-7; 7 bases line up with TRBD1. J was trimmed by 6 bases and V by 2 bases; bases with no gene match: 7. CDR3 length equals 14 residues. CDR1 is MNHEY, CDR2 SVGAGI, per germline. CDR3 DNA sequence: TGTGCCAGCAGTTACAAGGGGGCGCTGCCCGAGCAGTACTTC. Protein: CASSYKGALPEQYF.

This sequence joins TRBV2 and TRBJ1-5, with D possibly TRBD1 on 5 matching bases. Germline lookup yields CDR1 SNHLY and CDR2 FYNNEI. V gave up 6 bases and J gave up 5 bases, with 14 bases separating them. The CDR3 contains 14 residues. CDR3 protein: CASRSGLGDQPQHF. As DNA, the CDR3 is TGTGCCAGCAGGTCGGGACTCGGGGATCAGCCCCAGCATTTT.

There are a few counts of this clone. The chain carries TRBV19 and TRBJ1-2; no reliable D call. Germline CDR1 LNHDA, CDR2 SQIVND (reference sequence). V was pared by 2 bases and J by 4 bases, with 11 bases between. The CDR3 length is 14 residues. The CDR3 bases are TGTGCCAGTAGTATAAAGGGATTGGGCTATGGCTACACCTTC. It encodes CASSIKGLGYGYTF.

This clone appeared a single time. The V and J genes are TRBV7-9 and TRBJ2-3, with D possibly TRBD2 on 6 matching bases. The CDR3 runs to 16 residues. Per the germline V gene, CDR1 is SEHNR and CDR2 is FQNEAQ (reference sequence). Trimming removed 4 bases at V and 5 bases at J, with 19 bases between. CDR3 residues: CASSSSGLLGQDTQYF. DNA for the CDR3: TGTGCCAGCAGCTCCTCGGGACTCCTAGGCCAAGATACGCAGTATTTT.

There are a few counts of this clone. This chain links TRBV30 with TRBJ1-2; possible D gene TRBD1, 6 bases. V lost 3 bases and J lost 4, with 12 bases in between. The CDR3 has 13 residues. CDR1 GTSNPN and CDR2 SVGIG come from the germline V gene (reference sequence). CDR3 sequence reads: CAWSPGTPYGYTF. Written as DNA, the CDR3 is TGTGCCTGGAGCCCCGGGACACCCTATGGCTACACCTTC.

This chain uses TRBV6-1 with TRBJ1-2; D unresolved. Trimming cost V 2 bases and J 4 bases, with 11 bases left between them. Germline values: CDR1 MNHNS, CDR2 SASEGT. The CDR3 is 14 amino acids. The CDR3 sequence: CASSELPGPYGYTF. In DNA, the CDR3 is TGTGCCAGCAGTGAACTCCCAGGCCCCTATGGCTACACCTTC.

The rearrangement uses TRBV27 and TRBJ2-7; 14 nucleotides line up with TRBD2. The J segment lost 6 bases and the V segment lost 3 bases, leaving 4 bases of the junction unmatched. The length of the CDR3 is 15 residues. CDR1 and CDR2 from the germline V gene are MNHEY and SMNVEV (reference sequence). CDR3 residues: CASSLGTSGSSEQYF. The CDR3 DNA is TGTGCCAGCAGTTTGGGGACTAGCGGGAGTTCCGAGCAGTACTTC.

V and J are TRBV7-6 and TRBJ2-2; D gene unclear. V was pared by 0 bases and J by 4 bases, with 12 bases between. This CDR3 is 16 amino acids long. CDR1 and CDR2 (germline): SGHVS, FNYEAQ. The CDR3, as DNA: TGTGCCAGCAGCTTAGCGGAGAGGTGGGGCACCGGGGAGCTGTTTTTT. Protein product: CASSLAERWGTGELFF.

The chain links TRBV5-5 to TRBJ2-7; the D gene is possibly TRBD2 (5 bases). This CDR3 has 15 residues. Trimming left V 5 bases short and J 2 bases short, with 17 bases between. From germline, CDR1 is SGHKS and CDR2 YYEKEE (reference sequence). The CDR3 region has the DNA TGTGCCAGCAGTTTACGTTGGGAGCCAACCTACGAGCAGTACTTC. It encodes CASSLRWEPTYEQYF.

This clone was observed once. The chain has TRBV7-6 and TRBJ1-2; tentative D call: TRBD1 (6 bases). The CDR3 is 14 amino acids. The V end was cut by 1 base, the J end by 7 bases, with 13 bases between. The germline V gene encodes CDR1 SGHVS and CDR2 FNYEAQ. As DNA, the CDR3 is TGTGCCAGCAGCTTAGAACAGGGAGCGGCTGGCTACACCTTC. Translated, it gives CASSLEQGAAGYTF. The whole variable domain, filled in from reference TRBV7-6 and TRBJ1-2, reads GAGVSQSPRYKVTKRGQDVALRCDPISGHVSLYWYRQALGQGPEFLTYFNYEAQQDKSGLPNDRFSAERPEGSISTLTIQRTEQRDSAMYRCASSLEQGAAGYTFGSGTRLTVV.

The V call is TRBV6-6, the J call TRBJ2-7, with D perhaps matching TRBD1 or TRBD2 (6 bases each). CDR1 and CDR2 (germline): MNHNY, SVGAGI (reference sequence). Trimming took 1 base from V and 0 from J, leaving 10 bases between them. This CDR3 is 15 amino acids long. The CDR3: CASSYLGGSSYEQYF. CDR3 DNA sequence: TGTGCCAGCAGTTACTTGGGGGGCAGCTCCTACGAGCAGTACTTC.

The genes are TRBV4-1 and TRBJ2-2; possible D gene TRBD1, 5 bases. The CDR3 has 17 residues. Trimming pared 4 bases from V and 1 base from J, leaving 16 bases between. Germline-derived CDR1 and CDR2 are MGHRA and YSYEKL. The CDR3 is CASSPLGPTGNTGELFF. CDR3 DNA sequence: TGCGCCAGCAGCCCTTTGGGGCCTACTGGGAACACCGGGGAGCTGTTTTTT.

This clone was recorded a few times. V gene TRBV5-4 combines with J gene TRBJ2-7; D ambiguous. This CDR3 region has 12 residues. Trimming took 2 bases from V and 3 from J, leaving 6 bases between them. Germline CDR1 SGHNT, CDR2 YYREEE (reference sequence). The CDR3 loop is CASSFGVYEQYF. The CDR3, as DNA: TGTGCCAGCAGCTTTGGGGTCTACGAGCAGTACTTC.

The chain has TRBV11-3 and TRBJ2-5; TRBD1 matches at 8 bases. Trimming cost V 5 bases and J 3 bases; bases outside gene matches: 8. Germline loops: CDR1 SGHNT, CDR2 YENEEA. This CDR3 contains 15 residues. The CDR3 spells CASSRQGLEEETQYF. The CDR3 DNA reads as TGTGCCAGCAGCCGACAGGGGTTGGAGGAAGAGACCCAGTACTTC.

This clone was seen just once. The V and J genes are TRBV11-2 and TRBJ2-6; 9 bases are a match to TRBD1. The ends lost 8 bases at V and 1 base at J; junction bases unmatched: 9. Germline V gene lookup returns CDR1 SGHAT and CDR2 FQNNGV. This CDR3 spans 17 amino acids. CDR3 residues: CASRPGQGGSGANVLTF. The CDR3 DNA reads TGTGCCAGCCGACCGGGACAGGGTGGGTCTGGGGCCAACGTCCTGACTTTC. The full variable domain, completed using reference TRBV11-2 and TRBJ2-6, is EAGVAQSPRYKIIEKRQSVAFWCNPISGHATLYWYQQILGQGPKLLIQFQNNGVVDDSQLPKDRFSAERLKGVDSTLKIQPAKLEDSAVYLCASRPGQGGSGANVLTFGAGSRLTVL.

This clone appeared once. The rearrangement uses TRBV19 and TRBJ1-3; perhaps TRBD1 as D (6 bases). The CDR3 spans 17 residues. Trimming stripped 5 bases from V and 0 bases from J, with 17 bases between. The germline CDR1 and CDR2 sequences are LNHDA and SQIVND (reference sequence). The CDR3 sequence is CASSDYRESFSGNTIYF. The CDR3 region has the DNA TGTGCCAGTAGTGACTACAGGGAATCCTTCTCTGGAAACACCATATATTTT.

The chain links TRBV4-2 to TRBJ1-5; no definite D call. Looked up from germline, CDR1 is LGHNA and CDR2 is YNFKEQ. V was shortened by 0 bases and J by 5 bases, with 11 bases between the two germline ends. The CDR3 totals 15 residues. DNA for the CDR3: TGTGCCAGCAGCCAAGACGTCCAGACCTATCAGCCCCAGCATTTT. The encoded protein is CASSQDVQTYQPQHF.